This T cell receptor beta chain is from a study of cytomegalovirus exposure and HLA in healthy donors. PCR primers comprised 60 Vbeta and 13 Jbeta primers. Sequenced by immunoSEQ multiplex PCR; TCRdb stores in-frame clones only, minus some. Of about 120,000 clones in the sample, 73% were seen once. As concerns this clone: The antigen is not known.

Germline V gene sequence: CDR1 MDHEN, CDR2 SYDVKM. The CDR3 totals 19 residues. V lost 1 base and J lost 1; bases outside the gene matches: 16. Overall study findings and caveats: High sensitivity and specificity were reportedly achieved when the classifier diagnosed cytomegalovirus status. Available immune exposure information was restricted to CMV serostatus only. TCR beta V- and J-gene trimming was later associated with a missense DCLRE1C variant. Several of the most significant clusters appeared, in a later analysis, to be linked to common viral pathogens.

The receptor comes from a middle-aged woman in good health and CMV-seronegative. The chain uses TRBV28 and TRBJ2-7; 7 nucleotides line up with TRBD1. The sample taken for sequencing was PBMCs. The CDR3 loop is CASSLSLITDRRLSYEQYF. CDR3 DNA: TGTGCCAGCAGTTTATCCCTGATCACGGACAGGCGCCTATCCTACGAGCAGTACTTC.